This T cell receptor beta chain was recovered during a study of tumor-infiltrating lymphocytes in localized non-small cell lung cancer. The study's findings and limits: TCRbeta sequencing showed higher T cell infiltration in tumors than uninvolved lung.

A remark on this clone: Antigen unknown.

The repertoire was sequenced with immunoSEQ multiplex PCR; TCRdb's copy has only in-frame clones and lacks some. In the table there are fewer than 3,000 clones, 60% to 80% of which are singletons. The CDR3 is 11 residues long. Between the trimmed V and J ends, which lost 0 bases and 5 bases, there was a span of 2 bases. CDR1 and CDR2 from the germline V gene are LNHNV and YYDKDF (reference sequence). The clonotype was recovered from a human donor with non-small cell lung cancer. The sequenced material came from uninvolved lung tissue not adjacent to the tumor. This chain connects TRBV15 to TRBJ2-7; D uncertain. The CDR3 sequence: CATSRDDEQYF. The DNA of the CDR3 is TGTGCCACCAGCAGAGATGACGAGCAGTACTTC.